This T cell receptor beta chain was identified during a study of memory CD4+ T cells and cytomegalovirus serostatus. Study-wide background: Of the healthy Belgian adults, under 10 were CMV seropositive and 24 seronegative.

This CDR3 region has 14 residues. The germline gives CDR1 KGHSH, CDR2 LQKENI. Trimming pared 4 bases from V and 4 bases from J, leaving 13 bases between. TCRdb's copy holds only in-frame clones and misses some; the assay was immunoSEQ multiplex PCR. The table has 70,000 or so clones, around 82% seen once. The table lists this clone with a few counts. The sort gate was single viable CD3+CD4+CD8-CD45RO+ cells for memory CD4+ T cells. The TCR was taken from an adult in good health and CMV-seropositive. This rearrangement joins TRBV18 to TRBJ1-1; perhaps TRBD1 as D (6 bases). Specimen: memory CD4+ T cells from blood. DNA for the CDR3: TGTGCCAGCTCACAGAATCAGGGGATCACTGAAGCTTTCTTT. This encodes CASSQNQGITEAFF.